This T cell receptor (beta chain) was identified during a study of OX40 agonist ivuxolimab in advanced cancers. Study background: Patients received intravenous ivuxolimab every 2 weeks at 0.01 to 10 mg/kg. Checkpoint inhibitors had been given previously to 40% of patients.

Clones were sequenced by immunoSEQ multiplex PCR, and TCRdb holds only the in-frame ones, with some missing. The top ten hold 0.67% of the sample, which has tens of thousands of clones, about 88% seen once. Points on this clone: Its target is unknown.

Findings of the study overall: Researchers did not determine the expanded peripheral T cells' antigen specificity. Among some nonresponders, normalized T-cell clonal expansion was also low.

V shed 2 bases and J 2 bases; nucleotides not matched to a gene: 4. CDR3 size: 14 residues. From germline, CDR1 is SGDLS and CDR2 YYNGEE. Sequencing used CD4+ or CD8+ T cells sorted from blood, obtained in a trial of the OX40 agonist ivuxolimab. This receptor was obtained from an adult with an advanced solid tumor such as melanoma, head and neck, liver or kidney cancer. The chain recombines TRBV9 with TRBJ2-7; 7 bases are shared with TRBD1. CDR3 region: CASSVTGAPYEQYF. In DNA, the CDR3 is TGTGCCAGCAGCGTTACAGGGGCCCCCTACGAGCAGTACTTC.